What follows is one T cell receptor (beta chain) and its context. Antigen unknown. This may be a read error: a much more frequent sequence differs by one nucleotide. The data belong to a study of T cells in Graves' hyperthyroidism and ophthalmopathy. Broader study findings: Blood also carried most thyroid clonotypes expanded above 0.001. A median around 6.4 months before onset, the model predicted ophthalmopathy.

Each diagnosis was grounded in clinical symptoms, serum thyroxine and TRAb, thyroid ultrasound, and orbital computed tomography. The CDR3 regions of TCR beta were amplified from RNA transcripts. HTBI primers were employed in a first-round RT-PCR of the TCR CDR3. A single record per CDR3 protein comes from TCRdb applying MiXCR to the multiplex PCR reads. The sample comprises around 450,000 distinct CDR3 sequences, 15% to 19% of which are singletons, and roughly 8% rests with the top ten. Germline values: CDR1 KGHSH, CDR2 LQKENI. With 3 bases clipped from V and 4 bases from J, the junction kept 5 bases outside the gene matches. The CDR3 has 16 residues.

The TCR sequence derives from a woman in her late teens or twenties with Graves' hyperthyroidism. Sequencing was performed on blood. The chain carries TRBV18 and TRBJ2-1, with 11 bases fitting TRBD2. DNA of the CDR3: TGTGCCAGCTCACCTCCGGGACTAGCGGTATACAATGAGCAGTTCTTC. This translates into CASSPPGLAVYNEQFF.